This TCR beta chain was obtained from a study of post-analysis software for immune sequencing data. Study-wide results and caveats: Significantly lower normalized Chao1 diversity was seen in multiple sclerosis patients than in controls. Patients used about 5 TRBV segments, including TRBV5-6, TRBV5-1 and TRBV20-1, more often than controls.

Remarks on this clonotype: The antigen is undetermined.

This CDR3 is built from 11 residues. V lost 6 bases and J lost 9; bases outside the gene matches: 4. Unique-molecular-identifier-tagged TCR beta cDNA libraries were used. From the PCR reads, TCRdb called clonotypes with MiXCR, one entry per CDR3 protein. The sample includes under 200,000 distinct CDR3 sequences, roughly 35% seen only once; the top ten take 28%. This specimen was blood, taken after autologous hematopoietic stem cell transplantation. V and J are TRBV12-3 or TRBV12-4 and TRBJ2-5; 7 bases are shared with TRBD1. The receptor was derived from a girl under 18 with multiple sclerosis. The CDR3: CASSRDRAQYF. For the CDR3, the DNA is TGTGCCAGCAGCCGTGACAGGGCCCAGTACTTC.